These 14 T cell receptor beta chains were all obtained from the same sample, sequenced in a study of PD-1 and CTLA-4 blockade in melanoma. Produced via immunoSEQ multiplex PCR; TCRdb's table is partial and in-frame only. The top ten hold around 8.5% of the sample, which has more than 25,000 clones, 85% to 90% seen once. The sequencing here drew on CD8+ T cells from peripheral blood, taken before anti-PD-1 treatment. The receptor set was obtained from a human donor with melanoma.

The chain couples TRBV30 to TRBJ1-5; D remains unclear. Deletions cut 0 bases from V and 4 bases from J, with 7 bases between. Germline lookup yields CDR1 GTSNPN and CDR2 SVGIG (reference sequence). The length of the CDR3 is 13 residues. In nucleotides, the CDR3 is TGTGCCTGGAGTGTTTCGGGTAATCAGCCCCAGCATTTT. It yields the protein CAWSVSGNQPQHF.

This clone was counted only a few times. The CDR3: CASSLEGQLNTEAFF. The DNA of the CDR3 is TGTGCCAGCAGCTTAGAGGGACAGCTGAACACTGAAGCTTTCTTT. The V gene is TRBV7-9, the J gene TRBJ1-1; 7 bases are a match to TRBD1. With 1 base clipped from V and 0 bases from J, the junction kept 2 bases outside the gene matches. The CDR3 length is 15 residues. The germline V gene encodes CDR1 SEHNR and CDR2 FQNEAQ (reference sequence).

The chain combines TRBV29-1 with TRBJ2-1, with D unresolved. Germline CDR1 SQVTM, CDR2 ANQGSEA. The CDR3 consists of 16 residues. V was trimmed by 2 bases and J by 0 bases, leaving 14 bases between them. CDR3 loop: CSVESVGDVSYNEQFF. In DNA form, the CDR3 reads TGCAGCGTTGAATCGGTGGGCGACGTCTCCTACAATGAGCAGTTCTTC.

The chain uses TRBV6-5 and TRBJ2-7; perhaps TRBD1 as D (6 bases). V lost 6 bases and J 0 bases, leaving 15 bases between the germline ends. The germline V gene encodes CDR1 MNHEY and CDR2 SVGAGI. The CDR3 extends over 15 amino acids. The CDR3 region has the DNA TGTGCCAGCAGCCACGGGACACCCAACTCCTACGAGCAGTACTTC. This sequence encodes CASSHGTPNSYEQYF.

The chain joins TRBV5-1 to TRBJ2-4, with D unclear. V shed 4 bases and J shed 1 base, with 18 bases lying between them. The CDR3 spans 17 residues. Germline V gives CDR1 SGHRS, CDR2 YFSETQ. The CDR3 nucleotides read TGCGCCAGCAGCCCCTGGGGAAGAGATGGGGCCAAAAACATTCAGTACTTC. Translating it yields CASSPWGRDGAKNIQYF.

The chain couples TRBV12-3 or TRBV12-4 to TRBJ1-1; D unclear. The CDR3 runs 11 residues. V lost 3 bases and J lost 6, with 5 bases in between. The DNA for the CDR3 is TGTGCCAGCAGTTTTGGTGCTGAAGCTTTCTTT. It yields the protein CASSFGAEAFF.

V usage is TRBV4-2 and J usage is TRBJ1-5; D perhaps matches TRBD1 (6 bases). The V and J ends lost 3 bases and 0 bases respectively, with 15 bases between them. The CDR3 runs 17 residues. The V gene's germline CDR1 is LGHNA and CDR2 YNFKEQ. CDR3 in DNA: TGTGCCAGCAGCCACAAACTCCGGGACACTAGCAATCAGCCCCAGCATTTT. This sequence encodes CASSHKLRDTSNQPQHF.

The CDR3 DNA reads TGCAGTGCTAGTGCAGCGGGAGGAGTTTTTGTGGGGACCTACAATGAGCAGTTCTTC. Translating gives CSASAAGGVFVGTYNEQFF. J is TRBJ2-1 and V is TRBV20-1; the match to TRBD2 covers 9 bases. This CDR3 contains 19 residues. From germline, CDR1 is DFQATT and CDR2 SNEGSKA (reference sequence). V shed 3 bases and J 2 bases; nucleotides not matched to a gene: 17.

The J gene is TRBJ1-6, the V gene TRBV27, with 8 bases fitting TRBD1. CDR3 size: 13 residues. Germline assignment: CDR1 MNHEY and CDR2 SMNVEV (reference sequence). V dropped 11 bases and J dropped 7; count of bases not matched to a gene: 7. The chain's CDR3 is CASGQGGNSPLHF. The DNA of the CDR3 is TGTGCCTCCGGACAGGGAGGCAATTCACCCCTCCACTTT.

The rearrangement joins TRBV9 to TRBJ2-3; TRBD1 might be the D (5 bases). The CDR3 totals 15 residues. The germline V gene has CDR1 SGDLS and CDR2 YYNGEE. Deletions cut 0 bases from V and 2 bases from J, with 10 bases between. In nucleotides, the CDR3 is TGTGCCAGCAGCGTAGAGCTAGGGGACACAGATACGCAGTATTTT. Encoded protein: CASSVELGDTDTQYF.

The chain couples TRBV6-5 to TRBJ1-4; D call uncertain. This CDR3 is built from 15 residues. CDR1 is MNHEY, CDR2 SVGAGI, per germline. V was cut by 8 bases and J by 8 bases, with 21 bases left in between. The CDR3 region is CASQVAGGRVEKLFF. In DNA form, the CDR3 reads TGTGCCAGCCAGGTCGCGGGAGGGAGGGTAGAAAAACTGTTTTTT.

The chain carries TRBV14 and TRBJ2-4; 12 nucleotides align to TRBD1. The CDR3 extends over 19 amino acids. Germline V gene sequence: CDR1 SGHDN, CDR2 FVKESK. The J segment lost 0 bases and the V segment lost 1 base, leaving 7 bases of the junction unmatched. The CDR3 sequence is CASSQGRDRGPLAKNIQYF. The CDR3, as DNA: TGTGCCAGCAGCCAAGGAAGGGACAGGGGGCCGCTAGCCAAAAACATTCAGTACTTC.

The chain carries TRBV10-2 and TRBJ1-5; TRBD1 might be the D (6 bases). This CDR3 comprises 15 residues. V was trimmed by 2 bases and J by 0 bases, leaving 8 bases between them. The V gene's germline CDR1 is WSHSY and CDR2 SAAADI. DNA of the CDR3: TGCGCCAGCAGTGAGGGACAGTATAGCAATCAGCCCCAGCATTTT. Translated, it gives CASSEGQYSNQPQHF.

The chain combines TRBV19 with TRBJ2-2; 7 nucleotides align to TRBD1. CDR1 is LNHDA and CDR2 is SQIVND in the germline V gene (reference sequence). Trimming at V came to 10 bases and at J to 0 bases, leaving 5 bases not matched to a gene. The length of the CDR3 is 14 residues. CDR3 residues: CATSDRANTGELFF. DNA of the CDR3: TGTGCCACCTCAGACAGGGCGAACACCGGGGAGCTGTTTTTT.